This T cell receptor beta chain was retrieved from a study of OX40 agonist ivuxolimab in advanced cancers. At the level of the study: Ivuxolimab, which patients received intravenously every 2 weeks, was dosed at 0.01 to 10 mg/kg. Two patients with cutaneous melanoma and one with hepatocellular carcinoma, three in total, showed partial responses. Overall study findings and caveats: At 0.1 to 3.0 mg/kg, clonal expansion of CD4+ and CD8+ blood T cells had occurred by week 6.

Generated by immunoSEQ multiplex PCR, the TCRdb table keeps only in-frame clones and is missing some. The sample consists of fewer than 70,000 clones, roughly nine tenths of them appearing once. Germline assignment: CDR1 LNHDA and CDR2 SQIVND (reference sequence). The CDR3 spans 16 residues. The ends were cut back, 5 bases at V and 3 bases at J, with 19 bases in the middle. A note on this clone: Its antigen is not known.

V usage is TRBV19 and J usage is TRBJ1-2; D perhaps matches TRBD1 (5 bases). This specimen consisted of CD4+ or CD8+ T cells sorted from blood, obtained in a trial of the OX40 agonist ivuxolimab. This receptor was obtained from an adult with an advanced solid tumor such as melanoma, head and neck, liver or kidney cancer. Here the CDR3 DNA reads TGTGCCAGTAGTCTCATAGAGGCAGGGAGCGACTATGGCTACACCTTC. It yields the protein CASSLIEAGSDYGYTF. The entire variable domain, with the rest obtained from reference TRBV19 and TRBJ1-2, is as follows: DGGITQSPKYLFRKEGQNVTLSCEQNLNHDAMYWYRQDPGQGLRLIYYSQIVNDFQKGDIAEGYSVSREKKESFPLTVTSAQKNPTAFYLCASSLIEAGSDYGYTFGSGTRLTVV.